Following are 16 T cell receptor beta chains from one sample sequenced in a study of shared T cell receptors in the human thymus (dated by TCRdb to the early 2020s). Preparation of the library involved the immunoSEQ multiplex PCR assay. TCRdb holds this immuneACCESS table with in-frame rearrangements only. Some clones are missing; in checked studies, unresolved V genes explain under half, and the rest has no known cause. This sample gives more than 550,000 clones in total; 80% to 90% of them show up just once. Of the sample, 0.0095% to 0.011% falls within the top ten clones. These same data were also listed under a study on human thymus T cells.

What was sequenced was thymocytes. These receptors were collected from a girl younger than two with a congenital heart defect. Donor details come from another sample of the same person, matched by shared clones.

This clone was seen only a few times. This chain joins TRBV2 and TRBJ2-3, with D uncertain. This CDR3 has 17 amino acids. V lost 6 bases to trimming and J lost 0 bases, with 19 bases between them. The germline gives CDR1 SNHLY, CDR2 FYNNEI. The CDR3 bases are TGTGCCAGCAGCCATGTCAAACTCCCACCTAGCACAGATACGCAGTATTTT. It yields the protein CASSHVKLPPSTDTQYF.

The V and J genes are TRBV11-3 and TRBJ2-1; D possibly corresponds to TRBD2 (6 bases). V dropped 0 bases and J dropped 0 bases, with 9 bases sitting between them. This CDR3 is 16 amino acids long. Germline-derived CDR1 and CDR2 are SGHNT and YENEEA. The CDR3 loop reads CASSLDRSGSYNEQFF. As DNA, the CDR3 is TGTGCCAGCAGCTTAGATCGTAGCGGCTCCTACAATGAGCAGTTCTTC.

This chain links TRBV29-1 with TRBJ2-3; the match to TRBD1 covers 8 bases. This CDR3 has 16 amino acids. The germline V gene encodes CDR1 SQVTM and CDR2 ANQGSEA. Losses at the gene ends were 4 bases for V and 2 bases for J; bases not matched to a gene: 11. CDR3 region: CSVGIGQGNDTDTQYF. The CDR3 nucleotides are TGCAGCGTTGGGATTGGACAGGGAAATGACACAGATACGCAGTATTTT.

V is TRBV5-8 and J is TRBJ1-5; 9 nucleotides agree with TRBD1. This CDR3 spans 15 amino acids. CDR1 is SGHTS and CDR2 is YDEGEE in the germline V gene. V was pared by 1 base and J by 4 bases, with 3 bases of the junction left unmatched. CDR3 residues: CASSLSGTGNQPQHF. The CDR3 DNA reads TGTGCCAGCAGCTTGAGTGGGACAGGGAATCAGCCCCAGCATTTT. Full variable domain (remainder filled in from reference TRBV5-8 and TRBJ1-5): EAGVTQSPTHLIKTRGQQATLRCSPISGHTSVYWYQQALGLGLQFLLWYDEGEERNRGNFPPRFSGRQFPNYSSELNVNALELEDSALYLCASSLSGTGNQPQHFGDGTRLSIL.

This clone was detected once. The gene calls are TRBV4-1 and TRBJ1-4; no definite D call. The V gene lost 0 bases and the J gene lost 5 bases, with 16 bases spanning the gap. This CDR3 has 17 residues. Looked up from germline, CDR1 is MGHRA and CDR2 is YSYEKL. The CDR3 nucleotides read TGCGCCAGCAGCCAAGACCCGGAGGCGACGGGGAATGAAAAACTGTTTTTT. It yields the protein CASSQDPEATGNEKLFF.

V gene TRBV5-6 combines with J gene TRBJ1-2; 7 positions agree with TRBD1. The CDR3 covers 16 residues. The J segment lost 6 bases and the V segment lost 4 bases, leaving 15 bases of the junction unmatched. Germline-derived CDR1 and CDR2 are SGHDT and YYEEEE. The CDR3 bases are TGTGCCAGCAGCCCATCCTCGACAGGGAAAGGGCATGGCTACACCTTC. Amino acid sequence: CASSPSSTGKGHGYTF.

This clone was counted only a few times. The chain is built from TRBV27 and TRBJ1-1; 7 nucleotides align to TRBD1. V was clipped by 4 bases and J by 1 base; unmatched bases: 12. Germline V gene lookup returns CDR1 MNHEY and CDR2 SMNVEV (reference sequence). The CDR3 spans 17 residues. In nucleotides, the CDR3 is TGTGCCAGCAGTTCTCATTCTCGACAGGGAAGGAACACTGAAGCTTTCTTT. Translating gives CASSSHSRQGRNTEAFF.

The CDR3 nucleotides read TGCGCCAGCAGCTCCCGGGGGGGGCACCAGTACTTC. This gives the protein CASSSRGGHQYF. The J gene is TRBJ2-7, the V gene TRBV5-1, with 8 positions matching TRBD2. Germline V lookup: CDR1 SGHRS, CDR2 YFSETQ. CDR3 length: 12 residues. With 3 bases clipped from V and 10 bases from J, the junction kept 6 bases outside the gene matches. Variable domain in full (rest from reference TRBV5-1 and TRBJ2-7): KAGVTQTPRYLIKTRGQQVTLSCSPISGHRSVSWYQQTPGQGLQFLFEYFSETQRNKGNFPGRFSGRQFSNSRSEMNVSTLELGDSALYLCASSSRGGHQYFGPGTRLTVT.

CDR3 residues: CASSQPRTVEAFF. The CDR3 bases are TGCGCCAGCAGCCAACCTCGGACAGTTGAAGCTTTCTTT. The gene calls are TRBV4-1 and TRBJ1-1; D perhaps matches TRBD1 (6 bases). The V gene lost 2 bases and the J gene lost 7 bases, with 11 bases spanning the gap. The CDR3 totals 13 residues. Germline CDR1 is MGHRA and CDR2 is YSYEKL.

This chain uses TRBV28 with TRBJ1-1, with 7 bases identical to TRBD1. Trimming removed 3 bases from V and 6 bases from J; junction bases left unmatched: 10. Germline V gives CDR1 MDHEN, CDR2 SYDVKM. The CDR3 has 15 amino acids. The CDR3 DNA is TGTGCCAGCAGTTTCCGGACAGGTTCCCCCCCTGAAGCTTTCTTT. It yields the protein CASSFRTGSPPEAFF.

The J gene is TRBJ2-2, the V gene TRBV11-2; D ambiguous. V lost 5 bases and J lost 9, with 10 bases in between. Germline CDR1 is SGHAT and CDR2 is FQNNGV. This CDR3 is 12 amino acids long. Here the CDR3 reads CASSPSVWELFF. The CDR3 bases are TGTGCCAGCAGCCCCTCAGTCTGGGAGCTGTTTTTT.

This clone was observed a single time. The chain links TRBV19 to TRBJ1-2; D is unclear. This CDR3 contains 11 residues. Per germline, CDR1 LNHDA and CDR2 SQIVND (reference sequence). Trimming took off 5 bases at V and 6 bases at J, with 7 bases between the two ends. CDR3 region: CASSLSNGYTF. The CDR3 DNA follows: TGTGCCAGTAGTCTATCGAATGGCTACACCTTC.

This chain uses TRBV4-1 with TRBJ1-2; tentative D call: TRBD1 (6 bases). The CDR3 is 15 residues long. Germline CDR1 reads MGHRA; CDR2 reads YSYEKL. V lost 0 bases to trimming and J lost 5 bases, with 13 bases between them. CDR3 protein: CASSQDGRGLYGYTF. CDR3 sequence (DNA): TGCGCCAGCAGCCAAGATGGGAGGGGGTTGTATGGCTACACCTTC.

V and J are TRBV6-6 and TRBJ1-1; possibly TRBD1 for D (5 bases). With 3 bases removed from V and 5 bases from J, the gap between germline ends came to 13 bases. Germline V gene sequence: CDR1 MNHNY, CDR2 SVGAGI (reference sequence). CDR3 length: 14 amino acids. In DNA form, the CDR3 reads TGTGCCAGCAGTTATGGGGAAGGGGATACTGAAGCTTTCTTT. It encodes CASSYGEGDTEAFF.

This clone was seen more than once but under ten times. The rearrangement joins TRBV11-2 to TRBJ2-7; 8 positions agree with TRBD2. Germline V CDR1 and CDR2: SGHAT, FQNNGV. This CDR3 is 14 amino acids long. Germline trimming cut 3 bases from V and 3 bases from J; bases unmatched to any gene: 4. CDR3 sequence: CASSFSLAGYEQYF. The CDR3 nucleotides read TGTGCCAGCAGCTTTAGTCTAGCGGGCTACGAGCAGTACTTC.

This chain uses TRBV9 with TRBJ1-1; D is perhaps TRBD1 (5 bases). V lost 0 bases and J 2 bases, leaving 17 bases between the germline ends. Germline CDR1 is SGDLS and CDR2 is YYNGEE. The CDR3 runs 17 residues. The CDR3 coding sequence is TGTGCCAGCAGCGTAGAACCGGGGGTGGGTATTAACACTGAAGCTTTCTTT. Its protein product is CASSVEPGVGINTEAFF.